The clone carrying this T cell receptor beta chain showed up many times. Sequencing used immunoSEQ multiplex PCR; TCRdb keeps in-frame clones, though not all of them. The sample yields hundreds of thousands of clones, around 77% seen once. This CDR3 region has 13 residues. Trimming removed 5 bases from V and 3 bases from J, with 8 bases in between. The V gene's germline CDR1 is SNHLY and CDR2 FYNNEI. Donation came from healthy HIV-negative adults that had no recent acute infections or vaccinations. The source of the sample is a study of shared clonotypes between healthy human individuals. About the research overall: The cohort comprised a couple of women and a few men. Their ages spanned 18 to 49 years.

The rearrangement links TRBV2 to TRBJ2-4; D remains ambiguous. This receptor was obtained from a woman in her thirties or forties in good health. Some clones in this sample may be carry-over from other donors' samples. Material for sequencing was PBMCs. The CDR3 DNA is TGTGCCAGCAGTACGGACGTCAAAAACATTCAGTACTTC. This translates into CASSTDVKNIQYF.